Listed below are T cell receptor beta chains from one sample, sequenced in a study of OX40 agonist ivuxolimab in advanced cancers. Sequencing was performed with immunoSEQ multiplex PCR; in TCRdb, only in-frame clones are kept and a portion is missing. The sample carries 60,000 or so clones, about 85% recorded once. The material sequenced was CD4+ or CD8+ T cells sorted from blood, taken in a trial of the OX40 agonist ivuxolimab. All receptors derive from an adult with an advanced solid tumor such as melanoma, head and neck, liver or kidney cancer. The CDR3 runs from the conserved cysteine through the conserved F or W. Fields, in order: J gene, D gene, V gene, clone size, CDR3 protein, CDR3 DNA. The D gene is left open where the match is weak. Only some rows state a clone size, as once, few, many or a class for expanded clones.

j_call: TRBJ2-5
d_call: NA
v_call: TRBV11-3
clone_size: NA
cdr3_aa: CASSFLGSTETQYF
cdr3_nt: TGTGCCAGCAGCTTTCTGGGGTCAACGGAGACCCAGTACTTC

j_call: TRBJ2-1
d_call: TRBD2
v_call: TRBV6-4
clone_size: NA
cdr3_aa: CASSDFPTSGIYNEQFF
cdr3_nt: TGTGCCAGCAGTGACTTCCCGACTAGCGGGATTTACAATGAGCAGTTCTTC

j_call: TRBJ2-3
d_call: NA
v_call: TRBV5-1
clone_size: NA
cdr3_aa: CASSLRGTASGTDTQYF
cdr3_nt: TGCGCCAGCAGCTTGAGGGGGACGGCTAGCGGCACAGATACGCAGTATTTT

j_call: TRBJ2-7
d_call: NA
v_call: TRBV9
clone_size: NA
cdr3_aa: CASSVELGGYEQYF
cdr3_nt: TGTGCCAGCAGCGTAGAGCTGGGGGGCTACGAGCAGTACTTC

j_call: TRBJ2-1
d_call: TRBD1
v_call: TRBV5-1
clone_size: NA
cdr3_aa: CASSSGTGFTHEQFF
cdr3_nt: TGCGCCAGCAGCTCCGGGACAGGGTTTACCCATGAGCAGTTCTTC

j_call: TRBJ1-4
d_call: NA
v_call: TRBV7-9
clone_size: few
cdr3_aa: CASSSDRRLPEKLFF
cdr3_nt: TGTGCCAGCAGCTCTGATCGACGGCTACCGGAAAAACTGTTTTTT

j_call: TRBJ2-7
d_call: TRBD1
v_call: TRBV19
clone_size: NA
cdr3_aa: CASSIDRAYEQYF
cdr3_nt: TGTGCCAGTAGTATTGACAGGGCCTACGAGCAGTACTTC

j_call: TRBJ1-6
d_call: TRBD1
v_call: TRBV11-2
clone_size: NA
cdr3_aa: CASSFEQGANSPLHF
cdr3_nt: TGTGCCAGCAGCTTCGAACAGGGGGCGAATTCACCCCTCCACTTT

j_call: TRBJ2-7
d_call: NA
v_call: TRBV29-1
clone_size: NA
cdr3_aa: CSGSYEQYF
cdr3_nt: TGCAGCGGAAGCTACGAGCAGTACTTC

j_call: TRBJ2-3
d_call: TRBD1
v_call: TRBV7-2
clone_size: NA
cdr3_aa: CASSLRTGKTDTQYF
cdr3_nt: TGTGCCAGCAGCCTACGGACAGGGAAGACAGATACGCAGTATTTT

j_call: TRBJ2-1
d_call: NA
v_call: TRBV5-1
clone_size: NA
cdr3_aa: CASSLSQGMENEQFF
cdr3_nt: TGCGCCAGCAGCTTGTCGCAGGGAATGGAAAATGAGCAGTTCTTC

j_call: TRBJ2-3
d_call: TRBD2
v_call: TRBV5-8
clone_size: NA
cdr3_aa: CASSSGLAGTDTQYF
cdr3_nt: TGTGCCAGCAGCTCGGGACTAGCGGGCACAGATACGCAGTATTTT

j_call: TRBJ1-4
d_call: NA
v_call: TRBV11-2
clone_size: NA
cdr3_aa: CASSLGGTTNEKLFF
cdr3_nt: TGTGCCAGCAGCCTGGGAGGGACAACTAATGAAAAACTGTTTTTT

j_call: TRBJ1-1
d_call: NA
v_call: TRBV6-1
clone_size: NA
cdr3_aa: CASTPLMNTEAFF
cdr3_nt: TGTGCCAGCACGCCTTTAATGAACACTGAAGCTTTCTTT

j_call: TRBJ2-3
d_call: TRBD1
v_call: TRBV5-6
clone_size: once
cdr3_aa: CASSTPGQGPDTQYF
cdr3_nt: TGTGCCAGCAGCACCCCGGGACAGGGCCCCGATACGCAGTATTTT

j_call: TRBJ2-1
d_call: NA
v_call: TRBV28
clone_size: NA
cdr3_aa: CASSHNNEQFF
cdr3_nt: TGTGCCAGCAGTCACAACAATGAGCAGTTCTTC

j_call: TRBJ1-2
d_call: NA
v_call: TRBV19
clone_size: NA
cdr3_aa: CASSIAGASANGYTF
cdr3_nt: TGTGCCAGTAGTATCGCGGGGGCATCTGCTAATGGCTACACCTTC

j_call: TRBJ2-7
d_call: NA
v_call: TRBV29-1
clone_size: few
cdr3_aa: CSVAPWGRGRGGEQYF
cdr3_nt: TGCAGCGTTGCCCCTTGGGGGAGGGGGCGCGGGGGCGAGCAGTACTTC

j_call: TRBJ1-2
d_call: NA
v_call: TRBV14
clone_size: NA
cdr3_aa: CASSPWTGNYGYTF
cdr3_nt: TGTGCCAGCAGCCCGTGGACGGGAAACTATGGCTACACCTTC

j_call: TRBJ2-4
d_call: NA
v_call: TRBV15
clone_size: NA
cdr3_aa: CATSLPAKNIQYF
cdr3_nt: TGTGCCACCAGTCTTCCAGCCAAAAACATTCAGTACTTC

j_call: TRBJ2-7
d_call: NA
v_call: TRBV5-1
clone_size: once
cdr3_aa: CASSLPGIEQYF
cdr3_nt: TGCGCCAGCAGCTTACCAGGGATCGAGCAGTACTTC

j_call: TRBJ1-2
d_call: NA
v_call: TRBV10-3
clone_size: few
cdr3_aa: CAISEGRVGYTF
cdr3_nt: TGTGCCATCAGTGAAGGGCGGGTTGGCTACACCTTC

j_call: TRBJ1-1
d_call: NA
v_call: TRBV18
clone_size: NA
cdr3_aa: CASSWENTEAFF
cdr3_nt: TGTGCCAGCTCGTGGGAGAACACTGAAGCTTTCTTT

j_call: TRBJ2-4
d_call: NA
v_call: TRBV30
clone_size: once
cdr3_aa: CAWSRQVKNIQYF
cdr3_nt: TGTGCCTGGAGTAGGCAGGTCAAAAACATTCAGTACTTC

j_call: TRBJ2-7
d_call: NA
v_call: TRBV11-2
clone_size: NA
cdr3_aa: CASSLDYPLGSGPSYEQYF
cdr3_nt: TGTGCCAGCAGCTTAGATTATCCCTTAGGAAGCGGTCCCTCCTACGAGCAGTACTTC